The clone carrying this T cell receptor (beta chain) is a singleton in its sample. This specimen comes from a study of blood T cell repertoires in COVID-19. TCRdb's table, derived via immunoSEQ multiplex PCR, lists solely in-frame clones and lacks some. This table holds some 110,000 clones, 87% found once. The CDR3 contains 16 residues. V lost 0 bases, J lost 9 bases, and 12 bases stayed unmatched. Germline V gene lookup returns CDR1 SGDLS and CDR2 YYNGEE. This receptor was taken from a human donor in a cohort sampled during active COVID-19. The specimen sequenced was peripheral blood. The J gene is TRBJ2-1, the V gene TRBV9, with 7 bases that match TRBD2. This chain's CDR3 is CASSVVARDYFGEQFF. In DNA, the CDR3 is TGTGCCAGCAGCGTAGTTGCTCGGGACTATTTCGGTGAGCAGTTCTTC.